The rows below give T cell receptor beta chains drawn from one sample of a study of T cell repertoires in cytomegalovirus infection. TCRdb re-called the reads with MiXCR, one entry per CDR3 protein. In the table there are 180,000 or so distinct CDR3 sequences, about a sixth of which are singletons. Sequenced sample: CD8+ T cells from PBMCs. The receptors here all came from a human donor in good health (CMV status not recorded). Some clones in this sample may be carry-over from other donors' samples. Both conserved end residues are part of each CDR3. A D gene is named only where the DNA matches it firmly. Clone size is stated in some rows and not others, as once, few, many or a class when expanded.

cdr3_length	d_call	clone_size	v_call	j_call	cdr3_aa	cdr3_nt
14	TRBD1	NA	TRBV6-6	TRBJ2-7	CASSLDRGKYEQYF	TGTGCCAGCAGCCTGGACAGGGGAAAATACGAGCAGTACTTC
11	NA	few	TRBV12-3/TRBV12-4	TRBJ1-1	CASSSQGGAFF	TGTGCCAGCAGCTCCCAGGGAGGAGCTTTCTTT
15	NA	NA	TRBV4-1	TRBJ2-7	CASSQGDGWNYEQYF	TGCGCCAGCAGCCAAGGGGACGGGTGGAACTACGAGCAGTACTTC
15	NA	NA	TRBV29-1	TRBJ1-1	CSVEKIPGFGTEAFF	TGCAGCGTTGAGAAAATCCCGGGCTTCGGGACTGAAGCTTTCTTT
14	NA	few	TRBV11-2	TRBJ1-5	CASSLGRQNQPQHF	TGTGCCAGCAGCTTAGGAAGACAGAATCAGCCCCAGCATTTT
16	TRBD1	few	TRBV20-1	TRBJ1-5	CSARARGDRGDQPQHF	TGCAGTGCTAGAGCCCGAGGGGACAGAGGGGATCAGCCCCAGCATTTT
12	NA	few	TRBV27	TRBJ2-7	CAVTGSSYEQYF	TGTGCCGTAACAGGGAGCTCCTACGAGCAGTACTTC
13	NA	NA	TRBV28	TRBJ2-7	CASKGRDTYEQYF	TGTGCCAGCAAGGGCAGGGATACCTACGAGCAGTACTTC
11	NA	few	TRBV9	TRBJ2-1	CASSGTNEQFF	TGTGCCAGCAGCGGAACAAATGAGCAGTTCTTC
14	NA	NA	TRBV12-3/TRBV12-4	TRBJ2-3	CASLLTGFTDTQYF	TGTGCCAGCCTACTGACGGGATTCACAGATACGCAGTATTTT
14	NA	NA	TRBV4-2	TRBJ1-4	CASSLFGGEEKLFF	TGTGCCAGCAGCCTCTTCGGGGGGGAGGAAAAACTGTTTTTT
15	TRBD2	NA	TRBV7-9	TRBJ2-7	CASSLGEGPIYEQYF	TGTGCCAGCAGCTTAGGGGAGGGCCCGATCTACGAGCAGTACTTC
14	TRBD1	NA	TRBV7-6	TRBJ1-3	CASSFAGQGLTIYF	TGTGCCAGCAGCTTCGCCGGACAGGGACTCACCATATATTTT
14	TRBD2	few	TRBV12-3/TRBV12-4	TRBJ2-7	CASSLYRGLRQQYF	TGTGCCAGCAGTTTATATAGGGGACTAAGACAGCAGTACTTC
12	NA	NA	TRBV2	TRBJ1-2	CAAPLQGHGYTF	TGTGCCGCCCCCCTACAGGGTCATGGCTACACCTTC
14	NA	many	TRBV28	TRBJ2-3	CASSPGQNTDTQYF	TGTGCCAGCAGTCCCGGACAGAACACAGATACGCAGTATTTT
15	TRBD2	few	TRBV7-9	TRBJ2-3	CASSPQTSGTDTQYF	TGTGCCAGCAGCCCTCAGACTAGCGGCACAGATACGCAGTATTTT
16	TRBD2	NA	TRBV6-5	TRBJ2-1	CASSYLPSGGNNEQFF	TGTGCCAGCAGTTACTTGCCTAGCGGGGGGAACAATGAGCAGTTCTTC
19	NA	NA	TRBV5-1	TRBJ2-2	CASSLGLAAVRMDTGELFF	TGCGCCAGCAGCTTGGGGCTAGCCGCCGTTAGGATGGACACCGGGGAGCTGTTTTTT
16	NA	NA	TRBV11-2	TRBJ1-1	CASSLDTGFMNTEAFF	TGTGCCAGCAGCTTAGACACAGGGTTTATGAACACTGAAGCTTTCTTT
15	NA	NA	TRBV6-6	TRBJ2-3	CASSIGSGFTDTQYF	TGTGCCAGCAGTATAGGTAGCGGATTCACAGATACGCAGTATTTT
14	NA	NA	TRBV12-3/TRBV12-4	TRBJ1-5	CASATPGHSQPQHF	TGTGCCAGCGCAACTCCGGGACATAGTCAGCCCCAGCATTTT
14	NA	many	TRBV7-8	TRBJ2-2	CASSTDMGGGELFF	TGTGCCAGCAGCACCGACATGGGAGGCGGGGAGCTGTTTTTT
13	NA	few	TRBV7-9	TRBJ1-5	CASSPYIDQPQHF	TGTGCCAGCAGCCCATATATCGATCAGCCCCAGCATTTT
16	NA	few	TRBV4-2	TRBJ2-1	CASSQENEAGYNEQFF	TGTGCCAGCAGCCAAGAGAACGAGGCGGGGTACAATGAGCAGTTCTTC
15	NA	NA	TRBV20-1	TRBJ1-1	CSATNLRQANTEAFF	TGCAGTGCTACTAACCTTAGACAGGCGAACACTGAAGCTTTCTTT
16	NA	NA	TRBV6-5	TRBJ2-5	CASSYSIREWKETQYF	TGTGCCAGCAGTTACTCGATAAGGGAGTGGAAAGAGACCCAGTACTTC
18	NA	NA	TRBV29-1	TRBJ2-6	CSVESPWPRSSGANVLTF	TGCAGCGTTGAAAGTCCGTGGCCCCGGAGCTCTGGGGCCAACGTCCTGACTTTC
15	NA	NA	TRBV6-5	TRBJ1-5	CASRGRQGHNQPQHF	TGTGCCAGCCGGGGCCGGCAGGGCCACAATCAGCCCCAGCATTTT
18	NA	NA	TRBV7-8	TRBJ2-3	CASSSNHIRSSSTDTQYF	TGTGCCAGCAGCTCAAACCACATCCGGTCCAGTAGCACAGATACGCAGTATTTT
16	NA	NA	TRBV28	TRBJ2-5	CASSLRGRPTEETQYF	TGTGCCAGCAGTCTTCGGGGACGACCCACAGAAGAGACCCAGTACTTC
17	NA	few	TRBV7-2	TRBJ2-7	CASSLAHSVSSSYEQYF	TGTGCCAGCAGCTTAGCTCACAGCGTCTCGAGCTCCTACGAGCAGTACTTC
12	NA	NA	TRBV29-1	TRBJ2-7	CSVSDSLYEQYF	TGCAGCGTCTCGGACAGTTTATACGAGCAGTACTTC
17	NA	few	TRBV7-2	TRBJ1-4	CASSELGWPANNEKLFF	TGTGCCAGCAGCGAACTTGGTTGGCCGGCGAACAATGAAAAACTGTTTTTT
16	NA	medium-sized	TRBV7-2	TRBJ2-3	CASSLELQGATDTQYF	TGTGCCAGCAGCTTAGAATTGCAGGGTGCCACAGATACGCAGTATTTT
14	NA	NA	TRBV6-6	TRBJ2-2	CASSYSRGSGELFF	TGTGCCAGCAGTTACAGCAGGGGAAGCGGGGAGCTGTTTTTT
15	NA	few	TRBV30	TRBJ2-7	CAWSVAATSLDEQYF	TGTGCCTGGAGTGTAGCGGCTACGTCTCTGGACGAGCAGTACTTC
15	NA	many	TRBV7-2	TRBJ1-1	CASSLGSGSNTEAFF	TGTGCCAGCAGCTTAGGGTCAGGCTCGAACACTGAAGCTTTCTTT
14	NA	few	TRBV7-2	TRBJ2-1	CASSPTDSYNEQFF	TGTGCCAGCAGCCCGACAGACTCCTACAATGAGCAGTTCTTC
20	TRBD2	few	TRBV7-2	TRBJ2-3	CASSLPRTSGGNLRTDTQYF	TGTGCCAGCAGCTTACCGCGGACTAGCGGAGGGAACTTAAGGACAGATACGCAGTATTTT
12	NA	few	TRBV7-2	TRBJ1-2	CASSLGAVGYTF	TGTGCCAGCAGCTTAGGGGCCGTAGGCTACACCTTC
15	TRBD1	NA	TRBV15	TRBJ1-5	CATSKRTGGNQPQHF	TGTGCCACCAGCAAACGGACAGGGGGTAACCAGCCCCAGCATTTT